One and the same sample provided the 6 T cell receptor beta chains below, sequenced in a study of T cell repertoires in cytomegalovirus infection. TCRdb redid the calling of the reads with MiXCR, one entry per CDR3 protein. The table has fewer than 550,000 distinct CDR3 sequences, around 11% seen once. Sequences were obtained from PBMCs. Receptors were obtained from a human donor in good health (CMV status not recorded). Some clones in this sample may be carry-over from other donors' samples.

This clonotype was detected ten times or more. The chain has TRBV4-2 and TRBJ2-1; D could derive from TRBD1 or TRBD2 (5 bases each). Germline CDR1 is LGHNA and CDR2 is YNFKEQ. Between the trimmed V and J ends, which lost 0 bases and 2 bases, there was a span of 11 bases. The CDR3 totals 16 residues. The CDR3 DNA follows: TGTGCCAGCAGCCAAGATCGGGACCGGACCTACAATGAGCAGTTCTTC. This sequence encodes CASSQDRDRTYNEQFF.

This clonotype was recorded many times. The chain's CDR3 is CASSFLDGAYEQYF. CDR3 DNA: TGTGCCAGCAGTTTCCTGGACGGAGCCTACGAGCAGTACTTC. The chain recombines TRBV28 with TRBJ2-7; D not certain. CDR3 length: 14 residues. The germline V gene has CDR1 MDHEN and CDR2 SYDVKM. Trimming took 3 bases from V and 2 from J, leaving 11 bases between them.

This clonotype has ten or more counts. V is TRBV12-3 or TRBV12-4 and J is TRBJ1-1; 8 positions match TRBD1. Trimming cost V 9 bases and J 3 bases; bases outside gene matches: 9. This CDR3 has 14 amino acids. As DNA, the CDR3 is TGTGCCAGTCAGGAGACAGGGGTCGACACTGAAGCTTTCTTT. This sequence encodes CASQETGVDTEAFF.

This clonotype has at least ten counts. The CDR3 coding sequence is TGTGCCAGCAGTGGCGGGGATTCCGGGGCCAACGTCCTGACTTTC. Translated, it gives CASSGGDSGANVLTF. V and J are TRBV6-1 and TRBJ2-6; maybe TRBD2 (6 bases). Germline assignment: CDR1 MNHNS and CDR2 SASEGT. The ends were cut back, 4 bases at V and 4 bases at J, with 11 bases in the middle. CDR3 length equals 15 residues.

The chain combines TRBV12-3 or TRBV12-4 with TRBJ2-3; perhaps TRBD2 as D (7 bases). V lost 0 bases and J lost 4, with 17 bases in between. The CDR3 covers 17 residues. This CDR3 is CASSLAEGAGAPDTQYF. The CDR3, as DNA: TGTGCCAGCAGTTTAGCTGAAGGGGCGGGGGCCCCAGATACGCAGTATTTT.

This clonotype showed up many times. The rearrangement links TRBV6-5 to TRBJ2-7; 9 bases line up with TRBD1. Losses at the gene ends were 0 bases for V and 2 bases for J; bases not matched to a gene: 2. This CDR3 contains 15 residues. The germline V gene has CDR1 MNHEY and CDR2 SVGAGI. CDR3 in DNA: TGTGCCAGCAGTTACTCTGGGACAGGGACCTACGAGCAGTACTTC. This codes for CASSYSGTGTYEQYF.